The 15 T cell receptor beta chains below all came from one sample that was sequenced in a study of CD8 T cells in ankylosing spondylitis. MiXCR, applied by TCRdb to the 5' RACE reads, yields one record per CDR3 protein. The data contain about 240,000 distinct CDR3 sequences, 20% to 30% of them seen just once; the ten biggest clones take up more than 0.6%. The sample consisted of blood, either unsorted or a sorted T cell fraction (not recorded which). The receptors stem from a male donor with ankylosing spondylitis or in good health (not recorded which).

This clonotype was counted many times. The chain uses TRBV10-3 and TRBJ2-3, with TRBD1 matching over 10 bases. The V segment lost 8 bases and the J segment 6 bases; nucleotides outside the gene matches: 5. From germline, CDR1 is ENHRY and CDR2 SYGVKD. CDR3 size: 13 residues. DNA for the CDR3: TGTGCCATCGGGACAGGGGAGAGGGATACGCAGTATTTT. Its translation is CAIGTGERDTQYF.

This clonotype has ten or more counts. The genes are TRBV9 and TRBJ1-1; 10 bases align to TRBD1. V was clipped by 3 bases and J by 7 bases; unmatched bases: 9. The length of the CDR3 is 15 residues. CDR1 is SGDLS, CDR2 YYNGEE, per germline. The CDR3 loop is CASSARDRGWNEAFF. In DNA form, the CDR3 reads TGTGCCAGCAGCGCCCGGGACAGGGGATGGAATGAAGCTTTCTTT.

The V and J genes are TRBV7-9 and TRBJ1-2, with 9 bases matching TRBD1. The trim removed 1 base at V and 4 bases at J, leaving 7 bases unmatched. Germline CDR1 SEHNR, CDR2 FQNEAQ (reference sequence). This CDR3 is 16 amino acids long. The CDR3 nucleotides are TGTGCCAGCAGCTTAGAGTCTGGGACAGGGATCTATGGCTACACCTTC. Amino acids: CASSLESGTGIYGYTF.

This clonotype was recorded many times. The CDR3 sequence is CASSSPNEKLFF. Written as DNA, the CDR3 is TGTGCCAGCAGCTCCCCTAATGAAAAACTGTTTTTT. J is TRBJ1-4 and V is TRBV12-3 or TRBV12-4; D gene ambiguous. The ends were cut back, 6 bases at V and 3 bases at J, with 5 bases in the middle. This CDR3 is 12 amino acids long.

The chain joins TRBV6-2 or TRBV6-3 to TRBJ1-6; 9 nucleotides align to TRBD1. This CDR3 has 15 amino acids. CDR1 is MNHEY and CDR2 is SVGEGT in the germline V gene. V was clipped by 9 bases and J by 9 bases; unmatched bases: 12. The CDR3 loop is CASANPGQGRSPLHF. CDR3 in DNA: TGTGCCAGTGCTAATCCGGGACAGGGTCGTTCACCCCTCCACTTT.

The chain recombines TRBV27 with TRBJ2-3, with 12 nucleotides matching TRBD2. The CDR3 is made up of 18 amino acids. V was pared by 5 bases and J by 2 bases, with 11 bases of the junction left unmatched. CDR1 MNHEY and CDR2 SMNVEV come from the germline V gene (reference sequence). The CDR3 loop is CASSTRLAGAPYTDTQYF. The DNA for the CDR3 is TGTGCCAGCAGTACTCGACTAGCGGGGGCGCCTTACACAGATACGCAGTATTTT.

This clonotype was picked up many times. The chain carries TRBV29-1 and TRBJ2-3; no definite D call. CDR1 and CDR2 from the germline V gene are SQVTM and ANQGSEA. V dropped 6 bases and J dropped 2 bases, with 6 bases sitting between them. The CDR3 covers 11 residues. CDR3 region: CSVAYTDTQYF. In DNA form, the CDR3 reads TGCAGCGTGGCATACACAGATACGCAGTATTTT.

The table lists this clonotype with a count of one. The genes are TRBV20-1 and TRBJ2-5, with 10 bases matching TRBD2. The trim removed 4 bases at V and 4 bases at J, leaving 12 bases unmatched. The CDR3 covers 16 residues. Germline CDR1 DFQATT, CDR2 SNEGSKA (reference sequence). The CDR3 spells CSATSGSGGLRETQYF. In DNA, the CDR3 is TGCAGTGCTACCTCGGGTAGCGGGGGGCTTCGAGAGACCCAGTACTTC.

The chain combines TRBV20-1 with TRBJ1-5, with D uncertain. Germline values: CDR1 DFQATT, CDR2 SNEGSKA (reference sequence). The CDR3 runs to 15 residues. V lost 1 base and J 0 bases, leaving 10 bases between the germline ends. In DNA form, the CDR3 reads TGCAGTGCTAGAGTTGACATTTATAGCAATCAGCCCCAGCATTTT. Encoded protein: CSARVDIYSNQPQHF.

The CDR3 protein is CASSRGRKEEKLFF. As DNA, the CDR3 is TGTGCCAGCAGCAGAGGGAGGAAAGAGGAAAAACTGTTTTTT. The V gene is TRBV6-1, the J gene TRBJ1-4; no reliable D call. V lost 6 bases and J 8 bases, leaving 16 bases between the germline ends. From germline, CDR1 is MNHNS and CDR2 SASEGT. The CDR3 spans 14 residues.

The chain links TRBV5-6 to TRBJ1-1; a possible D gene is TRBD1 (6 bases). Trimming removed 3 bases from V and 1 base from J, with 19 bases in between. This CDR3 is 17 amino acids long. The germline CDR1 and CDR2 sequences are SGHDT and YYEEEE. DNA of the CDR3: TGTGCCAGCAGCTATTGGGGGACACATAACGCGAACACTGAAGCTTTCTTT. This sequence encodes CASSYWGTHNANTEAFF.

This clonotype was seen ten or more times. The chain carries TRBV7-9 and TRBJ1-6; no firm D call. V lost 4 bases and J lost 2, with 9 bases in between. There are 15 residues in the CDR3. Looked up from germline, CDR1 is SEHNR and CDR2 is FQNEAQ (reference sequence). The CDR3 sequence: CASSSSAAYNSPLHF. CDR3 sequence (DNA): TGTGCCAGCAGCTCCTCAGCCGCCTATAATTCACCCCTCCACTTT.

Many counts were recorded for this clonotype. The V call is TRBV7-2, the J call TRBJ2-1; 7 bases map to TRBD2. The V gene end was trimmed by 1 base and the J gene end by 5 bases; junction bases not matched to a gene: 11. Per the germline V gene, CDR1 is SGHTA and CDR2 is FQGNSA. This CDR3 has 17 residues. The CDR3: CASSLGGRGTIDNEQFF. CDR3 nucleotide sequence: TGTGCCAGCAGCTTAGGAGGGCGGGGGACTATTGACAATGAGCAGTTCTTC.

The V call is TRBV9, the J call TRBJ2-5, with D unresolved. The CDR3 has 13 amino acids. In germline, CDR1 is SGDLS, CDR2 YYNGEE. Trimming shortened V by 0 bases and J by 5 bases, and 8 bases separated the two germline ends. Here the CDR3 reads CASSVDDWETQYF. The DNA of the CDR3 is TGTGCCAGCAGCGTAGATGATTGGGAGACCCAGTACTTC.

The V gene is TRBV12-3 or TRBV12-4, the J gene TRBJ1-6; D remains ambiguous. The CDR3 runs 14 residues. V was shortened by 3 bases and J by 8 bases, with 11 bases between the two germline ends. CDR3 in DNA: TGTGCCAGCAGTTTCGGGCAGGACCATTCACCCCTCCACTTT. Protein sequence: CASSFGQDHSPLHF.